A single sample gave rise to the 13 T cell receptor beta chains below, sequenced in a study of vaccination effects on CD4 cells after COVID-19. Their recognized antigens are unknown. Before sequencing, viral peptide pools were used by the ViraFEST assay to expand antigen-specific CD4+ T cells. Following culture for about ten days, CD4+ T cells were isolated. It was two doses of either the BNT162b2 or mRNA-1273 vaccine that participants received. Repertoires were generated with immunoSEQ multiplex PCR, while TCRdb's copy carries only in-frame clones and drops some. The sample lists more than 20,000 clones, more than 65% seen once, with more than 8.5% in the top ten. Material: CD4+ T cells from PBMCs cultured with HCoV-NL63 spike peptides, obtained after COVID-19 vaccination. The source is a human donor who received a COVID-19 vaccine.

The CDR3 reads CATSDGAGTARYEQYF. The CDR3 bases are TGTGCCACCAGTGATGGGGCCGGGACAGCGAGATACGAGCAGTACTTC. This sequence joins TRBV24-1 and TRBJ2-7, with TRBD1 matching 7 bases. The germline CDR1 and CDR2 sequences are KGHDR and SFDVKD. The CDR3 has 16 residues. With 3 bases clipped from V and 4 bases from J, the junction kept 11 bases outside the gene matches.

This clone was seen a few times. The V and J genes are TRBV2 and TRBJ2-2; D might be TRBD2 (5 bases). The CDR3 loop spans 15 amino acids. Looked up from germline, CDR1 is SNHLY and CDR2 is FYNNEI. Trimming cost V 8 bases and J 1 base, with 14 bases left between them. The CDR3 DNA reads TGTGCCAGCTCTCAATCGGGGAGGAACACCGGGGAGCTGTTTTTT. It specifies CASSQSGRNTGELFF.

CDR3 sequence: CASTQDRNQPQHF. Written as DNA, the CDR3 is TGTGCCAGCACGCAGGACCGCAATCAGCCCCAGCATTTT. The chain carries TRBV2 and TRBJ1-5; D is unclear. Germline loops: CDR1 SNHLY, CDR2 FYNNEI. This CDR3 has 13 amino acids. With 7 bases removed from V and 2 bases from J, the gap between germline ends came to 9 bases.

This chain links TRBV6-4 with TRBJ2-2; D call uncertain. Germline V CDR1 and CDR2: MRHNA, SNTAGT. This CDR3 region has 13 residues. The germline V and J ends were trimmed by 8 bases and 1 base, with 8 bases remaining between them. CDR3 region: CASQERNTGELFF. The CDR3 coding sequence is TGTGCCAGCCAGGAGCGGAACACCGGGGAGCTGTTTTTT.

This chain links TRBV3-1 (or the pseudogene TRBV3-2) with TRBJ2-2; D may be TRBD1 or TRBD2 (5 bases each). Germline V gene data show CDR1 as LGHDT and CDR2 as YNNKEL (reference sequence). The V end was cut by 7 bases, the J end by 6 bases, with 12 bases between. The CDR3 is made up of 13 amino acids. The chain's CDR3 is CASNSVGAGELFF. The DNA of the CDR3 is TGTGCCAGCAACTCAGTGGGGGCCGGGGAGCTGTTTTTT.

A single count supports this clone. V is TRBV7-9 and J is TRBJ2-7; D perhaps matches TRBD1 (5 bases). V shed 5 bases and J shed 2 bases, with 16 bases lying between them. This CDR3 has 15 amino acids. Germline lookup yields CDR1 SEHNR and CDR2 FQNEAQ (reference sequence). CDR3 nucleotides: TGTGCCAGCAGCCATGGTTACAGGTTTACCTACGAGCAGTACTTC. The encoded protein is CASSHGYRFTYEQYF.

This chain connects TRBV9 to TRBJ2-3; the D is unclear. CDR3 length: 15 residues. Trimming stripped 0 bases from V and 3 bases from J, with 11 bases between. Germline loops: CDR1 SGDLS, CDR2 YYNGEE. CDR3: CASSVDFARTDTQYF. The CDR3 region has the DNA TGTGCCAGCAGCGTAGATTTTGCTCGGACAGATACGCAGTATTTT.

Only one count was recorded for this clone. The V and J genes are TRBV5-4 and TRBJ1-4, with 7 bases fitting TRBD1. This CDR3 contains 14 residues. The germline gives CDR1 SGHNT, CDR2 YYREEE (reference sequence). V was pared by 4 bases and J by 5 bases, with 5 bases of the junction left unmatched. As DNA, the CDR3 is TGTGCCAGCAGCCCGGGACAGACAAATGAAAAACTGTTTTTT. This sequence encodes CASSPGQTNEKLFF.

J is TRBJ1-2 and V is TRBV7-8; TRBD1 aligns across 7 bases. Germline-derived CDR1 and CDR2 are SGHVS and FQNEAQ. V was clipped by 5 bases and J by 1 base; unmatched bases: 7. CDR3 length: 15 residues. CDR3 in DNA: TGTGCCAGCAGCCCGCAGGGACAGCTTAACTATGGCTACACCTTC. Its protein product is CASSPQGQLNYGYTF.

The V and J genes are TRBV29-1 and TRBJ1-1; D is unresolved. V shed 3 bases and J shed 6 bases, with 17 bases lying between them. Germline V gene data show CDR1 as SQVTM and CDR2 as ANQGSEA. The CDR3 is made up of 14 amino acids. CDR3 nucleotides: TGCAGCGTTGAGGGGATTCGTGGGGAGGCTGAAGCTTTCTTT. Its protein product is CSVEGIRGEAEAFF.

This chain uses TRBV5-1 with TRBJ1-4; 10 nucleotides line up with TRBD1. The germline CDR1 and CDR2 sequences are SGHRS and YFSETQ. The CDR3 runs to 14 residues. V lost 4 bases and J lost 8; bases outside the gene matches: 5. CDR3 region: CASSVGQGVEKLFF. CDR3 sequence (DNA): TGCGCCAGCAGCGTTGGACAGGGGGTCGAAAAACTGTTTTTT.

The chain combines TRBV6-1 with TRBJ2-7, with a tentative D call TRBD2 (6 bases). Germline values: CDR1 MNHNS, CDR2 SASEGT. V dropped 3 bases and J dropped 3 bases, with 9 bases sitting between them. This CDR3 is built from 13 residues. The CDR3 nucleotides read TGTGCCAGCAGTGATGGGGGACTCTACGAGCAGTACTTC. This sequence encodes CASSDGGLYEQYF.

The V call is TRBV5-8, the J call TRBJ1-1, with D uncertain. V lost 5 bases to trimming and J lost 0 bases, with 14 bases between them. Per the germline V gene, CDR1 is SGHTS and CDR2 is YDEGEE. The CDR3 runs to 15 residues. CDR3 sequence: CASRTQRTMNTEAFF. The DNA of the CDR3 is TGTGCCAGCAGAACCCAGCGGACCATGAACACTGAAGCTTTCTTT.